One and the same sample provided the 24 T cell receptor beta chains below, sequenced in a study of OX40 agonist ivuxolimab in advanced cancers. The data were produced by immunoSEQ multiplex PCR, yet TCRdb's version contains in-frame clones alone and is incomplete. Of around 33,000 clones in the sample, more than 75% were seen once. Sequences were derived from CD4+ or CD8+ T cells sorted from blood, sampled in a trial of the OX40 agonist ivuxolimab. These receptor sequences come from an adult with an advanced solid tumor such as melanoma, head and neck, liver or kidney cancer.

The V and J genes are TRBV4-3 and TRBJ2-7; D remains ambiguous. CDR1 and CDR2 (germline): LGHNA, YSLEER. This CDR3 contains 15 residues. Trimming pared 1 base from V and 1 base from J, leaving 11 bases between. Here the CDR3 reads CASSQGFGTSYEQYF. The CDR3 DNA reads TGCGCCAGCAGCCAAGGATTCGGTACTTCCTACGAGCAGTACTTC.

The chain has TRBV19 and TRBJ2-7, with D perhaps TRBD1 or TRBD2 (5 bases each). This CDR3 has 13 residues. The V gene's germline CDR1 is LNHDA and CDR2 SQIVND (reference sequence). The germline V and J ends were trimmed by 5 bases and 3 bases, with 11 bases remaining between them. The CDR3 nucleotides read TGTGCCAGTAGTGCCGGGGCCCACTACGAGCAGTACTTC. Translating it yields CASSAGAHYEQYF.

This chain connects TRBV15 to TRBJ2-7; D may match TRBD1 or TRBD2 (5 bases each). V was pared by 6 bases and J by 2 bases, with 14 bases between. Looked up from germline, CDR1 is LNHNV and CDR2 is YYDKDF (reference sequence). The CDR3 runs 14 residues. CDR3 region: CATRGEGNTYEQYF. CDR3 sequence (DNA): TGTGCCACCAGGGGTGAGGGGAACACCTACGAGCAGTACTTC.

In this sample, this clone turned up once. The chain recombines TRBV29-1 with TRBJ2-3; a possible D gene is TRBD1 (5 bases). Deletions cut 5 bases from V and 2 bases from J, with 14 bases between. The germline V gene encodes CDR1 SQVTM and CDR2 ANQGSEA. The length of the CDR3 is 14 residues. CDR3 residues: CSVLHRTYTDTQYF. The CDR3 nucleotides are TGCAGCGTTCTACACAGGACCTACACAGATACGCAGTATTTT.

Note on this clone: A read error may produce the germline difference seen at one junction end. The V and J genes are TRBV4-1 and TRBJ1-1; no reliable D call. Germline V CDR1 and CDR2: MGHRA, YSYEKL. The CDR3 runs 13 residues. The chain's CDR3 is CASSQDKNAEAFF. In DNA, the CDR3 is TGCGCCAGCAGCCAAGACAAGAACGCTGAAGCTTTCTTT.

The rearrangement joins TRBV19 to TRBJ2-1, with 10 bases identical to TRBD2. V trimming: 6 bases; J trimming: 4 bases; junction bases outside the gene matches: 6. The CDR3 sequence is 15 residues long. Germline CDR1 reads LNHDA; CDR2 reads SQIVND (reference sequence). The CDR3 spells CASRVTSGEYNEQFF. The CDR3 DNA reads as TGTGCCAGTAGGGTCACTAGCGGGGAATACAATGAGCAGTTCTTC.

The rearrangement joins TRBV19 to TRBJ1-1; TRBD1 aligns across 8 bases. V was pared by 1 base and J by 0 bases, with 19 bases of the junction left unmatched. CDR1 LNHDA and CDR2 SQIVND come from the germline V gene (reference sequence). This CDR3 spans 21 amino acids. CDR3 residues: CASSIGGERGRRDRMNTEAFF. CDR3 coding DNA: TGTGCCAGTAGTATAGGAGGTGAGAGGGGGCGGCGGGACAGGATGAACACTGAAGCTTTCTTT. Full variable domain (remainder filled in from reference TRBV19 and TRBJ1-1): DGGITQSPKYLFRKEGQNVTLSCEQNLNHDAMYWYRQDPGQGLRLIYYSQIVNDFQKGDIAEGYSVSREKKESFPLTVTSAQKNPTAFYLCASSIGGERGRRDRMNTEAFFGQGTRLTVV.

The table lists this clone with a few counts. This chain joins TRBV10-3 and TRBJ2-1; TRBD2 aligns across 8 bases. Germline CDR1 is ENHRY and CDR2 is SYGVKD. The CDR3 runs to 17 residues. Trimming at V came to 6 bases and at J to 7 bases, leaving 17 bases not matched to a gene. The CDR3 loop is CAISLTQAGGLRNEQFF. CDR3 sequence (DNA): TGTGCCATCAGCCTTACCCAGGCGGGGGGCCTTAGGAATGAGCAGTTCTTC.

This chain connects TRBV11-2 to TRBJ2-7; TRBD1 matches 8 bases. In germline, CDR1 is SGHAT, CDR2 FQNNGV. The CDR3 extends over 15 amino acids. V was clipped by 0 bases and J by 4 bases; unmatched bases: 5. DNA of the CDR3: TGTGCCAGCAGCTTAGAGCCAGGGGGCTCTTACGAGCAGTACTTC. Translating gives CASSLEPGGSYEQYF.

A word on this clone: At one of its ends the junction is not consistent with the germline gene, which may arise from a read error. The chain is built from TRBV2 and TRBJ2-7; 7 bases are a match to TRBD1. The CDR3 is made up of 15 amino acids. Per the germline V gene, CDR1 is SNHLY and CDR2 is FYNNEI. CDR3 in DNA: TGTGCCAGCAGAGAAGACAGGGCTTCAACCTACGAGCAGTACTTC. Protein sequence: CASREDRASTYEQYF.

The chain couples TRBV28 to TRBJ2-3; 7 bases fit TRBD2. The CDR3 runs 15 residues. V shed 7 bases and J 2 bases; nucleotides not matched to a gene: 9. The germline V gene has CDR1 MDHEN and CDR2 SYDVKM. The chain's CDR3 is CASTLGGSYTDTQYF. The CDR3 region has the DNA TGTGCCAGCACCCTTGGCGGGAGCTACACAGATACGCAGTATTTT.

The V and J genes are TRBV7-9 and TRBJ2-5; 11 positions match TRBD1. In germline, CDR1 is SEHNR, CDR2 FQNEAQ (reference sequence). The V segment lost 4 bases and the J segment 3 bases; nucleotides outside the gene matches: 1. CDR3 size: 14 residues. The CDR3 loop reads CASSWTGGEETQYF. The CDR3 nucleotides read TGTGCCAGCAGCTGGACAGGGGGCGAAGAGACCCAGTACTTC. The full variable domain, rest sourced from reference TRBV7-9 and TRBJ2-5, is DTGVSQNPRHKITKRGQNVTFRCDPISEHNRLYWYRQTLGQGPEFLTYFQNEAQLEKSRLLSDRFSAERPKGSFSTLEIQRTEQGDSAMYLCASSWTGGEETQYFGPGTRLLVL.

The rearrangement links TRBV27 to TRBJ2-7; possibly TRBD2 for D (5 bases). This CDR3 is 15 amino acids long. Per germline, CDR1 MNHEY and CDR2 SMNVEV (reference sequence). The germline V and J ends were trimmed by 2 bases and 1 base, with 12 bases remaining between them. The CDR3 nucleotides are TGTGCCAGCAGTTTAAGCTCTAGCTTATCCTACGAGCAGTACTTC. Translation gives CASSLSSSLSYEQYF.

This CDR3 is CASSEGFPHGYTF. In DNA, the CDR3 is TGTGCCAGCAGTGAGGGTTTCCCCCATGGCTACACCTTC. The chain links TRBV25-1 to TRBJ1-2; D unclear. The germline V and J ends were trimmed by 3 bases and 6 bases, with 11 bases remaining between them. Germline values: CDR1 MGHDK, CDR2 SYGVNS. There are 13 residues in the CDR3.

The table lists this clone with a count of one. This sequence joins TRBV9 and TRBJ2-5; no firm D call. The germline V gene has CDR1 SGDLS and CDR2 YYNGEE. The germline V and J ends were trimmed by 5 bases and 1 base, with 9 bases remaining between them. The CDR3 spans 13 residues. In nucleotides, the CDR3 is TGTGCCAGCAGTCAAACCCCCCAAGAGACCCAGTACTTC. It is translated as CASSQTPQETQYF. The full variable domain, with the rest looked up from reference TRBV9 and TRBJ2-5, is DSGVTQTPKHLITATGQRVTLRCSPRSGDLSVYWYQQSLDQGLQFLIQYYNGEERAKGNILERFSAQQFPDLHSELNLSSLELGDSALYFCASSQTPQETQYFGPGTRLLVL.

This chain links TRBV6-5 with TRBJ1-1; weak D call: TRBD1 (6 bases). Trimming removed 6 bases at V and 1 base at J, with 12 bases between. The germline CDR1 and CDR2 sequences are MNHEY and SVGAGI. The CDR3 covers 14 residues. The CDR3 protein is CASSLGQPNTEAFF. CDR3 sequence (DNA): TGTGCCAGCAGCCTGGGACAACCGAACACTGAAGCTTTCTTT.

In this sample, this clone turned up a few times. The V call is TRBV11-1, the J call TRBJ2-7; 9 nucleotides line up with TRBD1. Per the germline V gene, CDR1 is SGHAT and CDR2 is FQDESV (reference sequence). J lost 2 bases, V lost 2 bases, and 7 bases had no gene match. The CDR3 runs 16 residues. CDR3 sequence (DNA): TGTGCCAGCAGCTTACCCGGGACAGGGCCCCCCTACGAGCAGTACTTC. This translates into CASSLPGTGPPYEQYF.

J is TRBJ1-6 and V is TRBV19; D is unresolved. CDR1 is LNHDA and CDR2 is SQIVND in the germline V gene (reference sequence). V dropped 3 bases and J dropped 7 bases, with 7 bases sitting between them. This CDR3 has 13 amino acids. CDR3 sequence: CASSIGPNSPLHF. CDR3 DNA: TGTGCCAGTAGTATCGGACCAAATTCACCCCTCCACTTT. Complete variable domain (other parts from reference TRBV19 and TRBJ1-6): DGGITQSPKYLFRKEGQNVTLSCEQNLNHDAMYWYRQDPGQGLRLIYYSQIVNDFQKGDIAEGYSVSREKKESFPLTVTSAQKNPTAFYLCASSIGPNSPLHFGNGTRLTVT.

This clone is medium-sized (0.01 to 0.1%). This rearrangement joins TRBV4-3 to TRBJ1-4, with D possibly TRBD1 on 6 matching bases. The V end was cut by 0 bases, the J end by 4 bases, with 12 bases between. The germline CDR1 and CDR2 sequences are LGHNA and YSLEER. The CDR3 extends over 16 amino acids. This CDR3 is CASSQDLGGLNEKLFF. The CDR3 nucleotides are TGCGCCAGCAGCCAAGATCTAGGGGGGCTTAATGAAAAACTGTTTTTT.

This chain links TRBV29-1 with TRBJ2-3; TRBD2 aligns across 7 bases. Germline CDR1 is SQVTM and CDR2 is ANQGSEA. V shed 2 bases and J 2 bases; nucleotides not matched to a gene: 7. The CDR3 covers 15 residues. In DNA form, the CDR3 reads TGCAGCGTTGAAAAGCGGCGGGAGAACACAGATACGCAGTATTTT. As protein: CSVEKRRENTDTQYF.

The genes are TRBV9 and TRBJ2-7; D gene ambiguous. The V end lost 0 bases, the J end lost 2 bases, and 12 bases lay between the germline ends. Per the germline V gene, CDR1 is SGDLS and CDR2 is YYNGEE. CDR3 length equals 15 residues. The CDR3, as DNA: TGTGCCAGCAGCGTAGACTCCTCGGCCACCTACGAGCAGTACTTC. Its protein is CASSVDSSATYEQYF.

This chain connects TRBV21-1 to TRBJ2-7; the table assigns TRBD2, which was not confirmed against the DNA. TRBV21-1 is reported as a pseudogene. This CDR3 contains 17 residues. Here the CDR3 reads CASSKALPPSGSYEQYF. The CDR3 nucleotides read TGTGCCAGCAGCAAAGCTTTACCCCCCTCGGGCTCCTACGAGCAGTACTTC.

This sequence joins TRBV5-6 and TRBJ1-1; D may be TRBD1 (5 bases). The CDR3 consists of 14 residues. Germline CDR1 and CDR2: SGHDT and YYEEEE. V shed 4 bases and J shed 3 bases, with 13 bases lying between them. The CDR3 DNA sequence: TGTGCCAGCAGCCCTGGGACGGTTGACACTGAAGCTTTCTTT. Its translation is CASSPGTVDTEAFF.

The CDR3 bases are TGTGCCAGCAGCGGAGGACAGGGACACTACGAGCAGTACTTC. It yields the protein CASSGGQGHYEQYF. V gene TRBV11-2 combines with J gene TRBJ2-7, with 8 bases fitting TRBD1. This CDR3 is 14 amino acids long. Looked up from germline, CDR1 is SGHAT and CDR2 is FQNNGV. V gave up 5 bases and J gave up 3 bases; unmatched junction bases: 6.